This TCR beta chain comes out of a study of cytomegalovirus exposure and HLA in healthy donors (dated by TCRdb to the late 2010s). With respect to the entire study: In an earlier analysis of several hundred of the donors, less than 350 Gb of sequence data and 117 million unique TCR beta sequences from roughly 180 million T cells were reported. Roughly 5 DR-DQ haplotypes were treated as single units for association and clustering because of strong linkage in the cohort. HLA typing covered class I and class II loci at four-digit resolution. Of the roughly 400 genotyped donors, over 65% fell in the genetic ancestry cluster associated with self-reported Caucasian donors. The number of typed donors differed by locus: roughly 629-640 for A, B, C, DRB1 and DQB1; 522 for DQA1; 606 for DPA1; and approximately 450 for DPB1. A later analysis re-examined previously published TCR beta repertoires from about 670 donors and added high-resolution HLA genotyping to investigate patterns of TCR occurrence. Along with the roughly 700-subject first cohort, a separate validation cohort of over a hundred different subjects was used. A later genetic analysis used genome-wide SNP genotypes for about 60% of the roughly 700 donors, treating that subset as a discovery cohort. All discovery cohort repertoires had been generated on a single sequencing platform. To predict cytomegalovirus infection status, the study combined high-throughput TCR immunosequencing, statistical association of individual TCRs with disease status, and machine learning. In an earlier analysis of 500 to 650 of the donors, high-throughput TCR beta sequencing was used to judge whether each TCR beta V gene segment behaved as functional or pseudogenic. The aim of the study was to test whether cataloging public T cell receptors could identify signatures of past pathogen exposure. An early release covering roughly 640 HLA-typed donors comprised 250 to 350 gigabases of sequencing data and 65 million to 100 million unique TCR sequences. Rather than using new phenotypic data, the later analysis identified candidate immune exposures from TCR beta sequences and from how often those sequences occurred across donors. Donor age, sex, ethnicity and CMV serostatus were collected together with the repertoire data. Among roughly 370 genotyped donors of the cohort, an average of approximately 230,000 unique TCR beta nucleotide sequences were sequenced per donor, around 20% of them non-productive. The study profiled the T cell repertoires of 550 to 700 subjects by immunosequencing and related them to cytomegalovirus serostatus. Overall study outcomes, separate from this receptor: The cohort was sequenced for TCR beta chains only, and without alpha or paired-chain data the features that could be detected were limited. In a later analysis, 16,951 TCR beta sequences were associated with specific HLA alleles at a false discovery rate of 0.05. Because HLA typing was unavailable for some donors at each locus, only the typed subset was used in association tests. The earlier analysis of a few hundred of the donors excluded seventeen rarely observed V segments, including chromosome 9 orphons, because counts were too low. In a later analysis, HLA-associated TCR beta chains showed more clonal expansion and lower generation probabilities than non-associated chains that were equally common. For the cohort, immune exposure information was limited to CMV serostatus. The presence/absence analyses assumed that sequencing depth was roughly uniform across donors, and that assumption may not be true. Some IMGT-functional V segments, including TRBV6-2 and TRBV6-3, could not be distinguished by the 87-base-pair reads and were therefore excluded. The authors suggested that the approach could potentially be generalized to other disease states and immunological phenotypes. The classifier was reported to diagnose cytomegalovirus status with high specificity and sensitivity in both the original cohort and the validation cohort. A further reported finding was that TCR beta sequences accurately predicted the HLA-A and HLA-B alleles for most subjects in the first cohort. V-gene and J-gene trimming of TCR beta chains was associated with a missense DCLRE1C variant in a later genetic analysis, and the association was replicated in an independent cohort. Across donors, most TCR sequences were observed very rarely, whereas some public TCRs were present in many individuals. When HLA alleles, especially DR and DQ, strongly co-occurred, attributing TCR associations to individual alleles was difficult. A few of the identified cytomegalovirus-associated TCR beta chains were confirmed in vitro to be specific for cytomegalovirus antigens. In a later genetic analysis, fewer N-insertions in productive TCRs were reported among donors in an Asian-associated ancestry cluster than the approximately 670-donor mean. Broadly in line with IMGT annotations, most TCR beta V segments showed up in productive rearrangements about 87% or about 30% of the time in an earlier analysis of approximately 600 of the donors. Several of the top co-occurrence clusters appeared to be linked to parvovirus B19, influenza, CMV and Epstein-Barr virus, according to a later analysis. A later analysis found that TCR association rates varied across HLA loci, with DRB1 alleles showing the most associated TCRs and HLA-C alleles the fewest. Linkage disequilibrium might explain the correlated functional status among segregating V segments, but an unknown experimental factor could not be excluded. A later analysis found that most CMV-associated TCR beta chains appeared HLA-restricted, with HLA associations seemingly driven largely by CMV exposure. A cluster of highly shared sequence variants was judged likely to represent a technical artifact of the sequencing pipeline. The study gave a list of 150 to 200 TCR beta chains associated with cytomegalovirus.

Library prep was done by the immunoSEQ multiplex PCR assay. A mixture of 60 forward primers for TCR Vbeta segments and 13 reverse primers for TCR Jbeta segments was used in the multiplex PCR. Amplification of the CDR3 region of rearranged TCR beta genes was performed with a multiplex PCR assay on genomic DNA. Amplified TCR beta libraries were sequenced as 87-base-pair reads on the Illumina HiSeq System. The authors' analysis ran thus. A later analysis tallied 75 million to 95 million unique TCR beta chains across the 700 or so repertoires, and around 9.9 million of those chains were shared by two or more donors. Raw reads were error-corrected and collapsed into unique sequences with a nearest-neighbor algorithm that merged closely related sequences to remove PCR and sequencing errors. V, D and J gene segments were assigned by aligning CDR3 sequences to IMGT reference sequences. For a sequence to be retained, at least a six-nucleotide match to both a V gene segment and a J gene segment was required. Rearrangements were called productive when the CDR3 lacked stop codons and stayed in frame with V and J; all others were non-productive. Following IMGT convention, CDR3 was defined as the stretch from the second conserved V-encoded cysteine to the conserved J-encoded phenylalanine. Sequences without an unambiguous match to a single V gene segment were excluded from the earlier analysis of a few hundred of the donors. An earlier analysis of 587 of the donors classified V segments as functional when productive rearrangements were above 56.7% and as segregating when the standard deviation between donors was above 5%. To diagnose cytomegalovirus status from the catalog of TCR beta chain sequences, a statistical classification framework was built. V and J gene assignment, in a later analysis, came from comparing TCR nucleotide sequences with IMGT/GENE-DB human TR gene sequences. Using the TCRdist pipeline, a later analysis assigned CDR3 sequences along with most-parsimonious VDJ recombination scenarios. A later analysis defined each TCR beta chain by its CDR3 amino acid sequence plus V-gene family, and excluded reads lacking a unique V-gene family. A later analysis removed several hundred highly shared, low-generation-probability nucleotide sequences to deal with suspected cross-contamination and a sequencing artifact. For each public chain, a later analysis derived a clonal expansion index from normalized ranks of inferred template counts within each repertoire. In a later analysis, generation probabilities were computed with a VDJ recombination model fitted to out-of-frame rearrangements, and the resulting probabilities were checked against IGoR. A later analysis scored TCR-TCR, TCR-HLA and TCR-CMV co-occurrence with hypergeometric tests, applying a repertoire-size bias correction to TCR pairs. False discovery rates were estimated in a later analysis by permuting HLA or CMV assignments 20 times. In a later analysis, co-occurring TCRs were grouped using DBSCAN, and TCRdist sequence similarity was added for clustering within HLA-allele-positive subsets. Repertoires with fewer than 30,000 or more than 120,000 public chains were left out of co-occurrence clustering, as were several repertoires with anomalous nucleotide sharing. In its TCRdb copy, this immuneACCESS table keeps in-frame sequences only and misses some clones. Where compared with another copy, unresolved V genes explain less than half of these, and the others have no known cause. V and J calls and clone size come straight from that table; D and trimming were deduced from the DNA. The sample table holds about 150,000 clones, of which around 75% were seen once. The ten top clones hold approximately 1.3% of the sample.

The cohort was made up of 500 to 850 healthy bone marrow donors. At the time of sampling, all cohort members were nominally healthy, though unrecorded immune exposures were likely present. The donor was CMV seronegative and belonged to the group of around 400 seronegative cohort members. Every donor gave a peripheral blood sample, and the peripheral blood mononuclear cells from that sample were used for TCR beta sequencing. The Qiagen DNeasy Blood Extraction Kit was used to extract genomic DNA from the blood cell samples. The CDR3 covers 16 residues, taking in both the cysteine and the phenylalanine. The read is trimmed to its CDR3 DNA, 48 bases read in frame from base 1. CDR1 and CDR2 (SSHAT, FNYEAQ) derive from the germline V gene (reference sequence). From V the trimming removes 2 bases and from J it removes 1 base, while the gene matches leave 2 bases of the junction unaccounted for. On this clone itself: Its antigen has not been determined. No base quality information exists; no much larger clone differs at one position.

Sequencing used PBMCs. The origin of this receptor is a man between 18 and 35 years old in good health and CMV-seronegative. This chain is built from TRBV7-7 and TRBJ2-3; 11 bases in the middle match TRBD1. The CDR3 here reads CASSLSGQGGTDTQYF. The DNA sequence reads TGTGCCAGCAGCTTATCGGGACAGGGGGGCACAGATACGCAGTATTTT.